Listed here is a single T cell receptor beta chain. These data come from a study of blood T cell repertoires in COVID-19. The CDR3 covers 17 residues. V was pared by 2 bases and J by 4 bases, with 15 bases between. Germline CDR1 LNHDA, CDR2 SQIVND (reference sequence). Using immunoSEQ multiplex PCR, the repertoire was profiled, and TCRdb retains in-frame clones only, with some absent. The sample includes about 120,000 clones, around 87% of them seen just once. The V gene is TRBV19, the J gene TRBJ1-6; D is perhaps TRBD1 (5 bases). The sequenced sample was peripheral blood. This TCR was sampled from an older woman with COVID-19, enrolled during active disease. As DNA, the CDR3 is TGTGCCAGTAGTATATTGCAGGGTCGAAGATATAATTCACCCCTCCACTTT. Its protein product is CASSILQGRRYNSPLHF.